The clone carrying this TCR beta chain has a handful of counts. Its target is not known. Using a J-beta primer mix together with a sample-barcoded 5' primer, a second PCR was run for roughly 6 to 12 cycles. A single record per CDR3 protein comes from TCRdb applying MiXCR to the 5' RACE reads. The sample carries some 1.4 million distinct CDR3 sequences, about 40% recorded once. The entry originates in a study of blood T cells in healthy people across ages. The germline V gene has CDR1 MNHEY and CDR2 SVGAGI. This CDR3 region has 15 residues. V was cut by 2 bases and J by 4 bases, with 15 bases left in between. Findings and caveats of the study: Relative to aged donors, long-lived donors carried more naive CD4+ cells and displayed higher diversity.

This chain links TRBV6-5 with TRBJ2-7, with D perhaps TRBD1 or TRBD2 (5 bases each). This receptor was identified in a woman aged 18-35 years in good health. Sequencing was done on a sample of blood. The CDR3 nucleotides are TGTGCCAGCAGTTACGAGGGCAGGGCAAGGTACGAGCAGTACTTC. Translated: CASSYEGRARYEQYF.